This T cell receptor beta chain was sequenced for a study of glioma-infiltrating T cells (dated by TCRdb to the mid-2010s). About the study as a whole: Glioma tissue, non-neoplastic brain tissue and matched peripheral blood mononuclear cells were used as sources from which TCR alpha- and beta-chain repertoires were sequenced. To measure how far tissue and blood T-cell populations diverged, each tissue-infiltrating repertoire was compared against the peripheral blood repertoire of the same patient. The paired cohort was made up of three low-grade glioma patients, under ten primary glioblastoma patients and three non-glioma patients who contributed non-neoplastic brain tissue.

Paper-wide results and their limitations: Small numbers underpinned the group comparisons: several glioblastoma patients, three low-grade glioma patients and three non-neoplastic patients. Very few CDR3 sequences were found to be shared between tissue and blood, and this scarcity was attributed to high CDR3 diversity and limited sampling. VJ-independent divergence between tissue and blood was below expectation in non-neoplastic patients but above expectation in all gliomas, especially low-grade gliomas.

Comment on this clonotype: This receptor's antigen is unknown. Relative to the germline gene, one junction end is altered; a read error may explain this.

TCR alpha and beta CDR3 regions were amplified with the iRepertoire nested amplicon-rescue multiplex PCR (arm-PCR) platform from RNA. One-step reverse transcription and amplification used about 90-450 ng of tissue mRNA or PBMC total RNA as input. Following bead purification, Illumina adapters were added by a secondary multiplex PCR, and the libraries were gel-purified between 200 and 400 bp. The libraries contained internal 6-nucleotide barcodes that were used for demultiplexing. Libraries were sequenced on an Illumina MiSeq with 2x220 or 2x250 nucleotide paired-end reads. In the original analysis: FLASH 1.2.11 was used to merge paired reads, and BWA-MEM then aligned the reads to the GRCh37 human genome before TRA and TRB reads were extracted. For V and J assignment, an IMGT-derived reference of cassette sequences and CDR3 motifs that included pseudogenes was used. Three-frame translation of reads was performed, and productive CDR3s were defined as those with a C...FGXG motif and no stop codons. Clonotypes were defined as unique combinations of V-J cassette pair and CDR3 amino acid sequence. Hamming distance filtering was applied to reads, with thresholds set by the sequence error rate of each sample in mapped regions. In-frame beta chains were kept once TCRdb had trimmed the public reads at Q25 with fastp and called clones with MiXCR. Duplicate CDR3 protein sequences are folded into a single record with the most common DNA and genes. It is TCRdb's table, rather than the study itself, that gives the V and J calls and clone size. This sample has tens of thousands of distinct CDR3 sequences in its table, and roughly 39% of those were observed once. Less than 45% of the sample belongs to the ten largest clones.

The sequencing input was glioma tissue, nonneoplastic brain tissue, or PBMCs (not recorded which). This sequence was found in a human donor with low-grade glioma or glioblastoma, undergoing nonglioma brain surgery, or in good health (not recorded which).

The CDR3 here reads CASTIAGIEAQYF. The DNA reads TGTGCCAGTACTATAGCAGGGATCGAGGCCCAGTACTTC. This sequence uses TRBV19 and TRBJ2-5; the D gene is perhaps TRBD1, on 5 matching bases. There are 13 amino acids in the CDR3, from cysteine to phenylalanine inclusive. Just CDR3 DNA is preserved here, 39 bases in frame from base 1. Via the germline V gene (reference sequence), CDR1 is LNHDA and CDR2 SQIVND.